These 5 T cell receptor beta chains originate from one sample sequenced in a study of blood T cells in healthy people across ages. Through a sample-barcoded 5' primer and a J-beta primer mix, a second PCR was run for roughly 7 to 11 cycles. TCRdb reprocessed the 5' RACE reads with MiXCR, giving one entry per CDR3 protein. The sample yields about a million distinct CDR3 sequences, around 54% seen once. The sample taken for sequencing was blood. These TCRs come from a woman in her sixties in good health.

The chain links TRBV3-1 to TRBJ2-3; D is perhaps TRBD1 (6 bases). The CDR3 extends over 15 amino acids. Trimming removed 0 bases at V and 2 bases at J, with 9 bases between. Germline V gives CDR1 LGHDT, CDR2 YNNKEL (reference sequence). CDR3 DNA sequence: TGTGCCAGCAGCCAAGAAGCAGGGGTCACAGATACGCAGTATTTT. Protein product: CASSQEAGVTDTQYF.

The chain couples TRBV4-2 to TRBJ2-7; 9 bases map to TRBD1. CDR1 is LGHNA, CDR2 YNFKEQ, per germline. CDR3 length: 14 amino acids. V gave up 3 bases and J gave up 2 bases; unmatched junction bases: 2. CDR3 DNA sequence: TGTGCCAGCAGCCAGTACAGGGGGCCCTACGAGCAGTACTTC. It codes for CASSQYRGPYEQYF.

This clonotype was found a few times. The chain is built from TRBV27 and TRBJ2-2; D is unclear. CDR1 is MNHEY, CDR2 SMNVEV, per germline (reference sequence). Trimming left V 3 bases short and J 2 bases short, with 7 bases between. This CDR3 comprises 14 residues. The chain's CDR3 is CASSLQVNTGELFF. The CDR3 DNA reads TGTGCCAGCAGTTTGCAGGTCAACACCGGGGAGCTGTTTTTT.

This clonotype was recorded a few times. The gene calls are TRBV15 and TRBJ2-3; either TRBD1 or TRBD2 may supply D (5 bases each). Germline V lookup: CDR1 LNHNV, CDR2 YYDKDF (reference sequence). Trimming shortened V by 0 bases and J by 6 bases, and 7 bases separated the two germline ends. The CDR3 totals 13 residues. The CDR3, as DNA: TGTGCCACCAGCAGAGATTGGGGGGATACGCAGTATTTT. It codes for CATSRDWGDTQYF.

Note on this clonotype: An end of the junction differs from the germline gene, which may be a read error. This chain links TRBV27 with TRBJ2-5; D is possibly TRBD1 (5 bases). Germline CDR1 MNHEY, CDR2 SMNVEV (reference sequence). There are 10 residues in the CDR3. CDR3 in amino acids: CASGLGAQYF. DNA of the CDR3: TGTGCCAGCGGTTTAGGGGCCCAGTACTTC.